Detailed here is one T cell receptor beta chain. Its cognate antigen is unknown. These data originate in a study of PD-1 blockade in classical Hodgkin lymphoma. Study as a whole: Intravenous nivolumab at 3 mg/kg was given to patients every 2 weeks. Study results and limitations: CD8+ TCR diversity did not rise significantly by C4D1, unlike CD4+. The study reported lower baseline TCR diversity in newly diagnosed patients than in healthy donors.

Time point here: cycle 4 day 1 (C4D1), after more than five weeks of nivolumab. Relapse was seen in all patients after autologous stem cell transplantation, and brentuximab vedotin exposure was variable. Sequencing was performed with immunoSEQ multiplex PCR; in TCRdb, only in-frame clones are kept and a portion is missing. This sample yields approximately 52,000 clones, of which around 86% are seen a single time; approximately 7% belongs to the top ten. Germline V gene lookup returns CDR1 KGHSH and CDR2 LQKENI. Deletions cut 2 bases from V and 5 bases from J, with 18 bases between. CDR3 length: 16 amino acids.

The TCR sequence derives from a human donor with classical Hodgkin lymphoma. The chain links TRBV18 to TRBJ2-5; no reliable D call. Material: peripheral blood mononuclear cells (PBMCs), obtained before the fourth cycle of nivolumab. The CDR3 DNA reads as TGTGCCAGCTCACCATGGTCTAGGCCTACCGGGGAGACCCAGTACTTC. Protein: CASSPWSRPTGETQYF. Drawing the rest from reference TRBV18 and TRBJ2-5, the complete variable domain is NAGVMQNPRHLVRRRGQEARLRCSPMKGHSHVYWYRQLPEEGLKFMVYLQKENIIDESGMPKERFSAEFPKEGPSILRIQQVVRGDSAAYFCASSPWSRPTGETQYFGPGTRLLVL.